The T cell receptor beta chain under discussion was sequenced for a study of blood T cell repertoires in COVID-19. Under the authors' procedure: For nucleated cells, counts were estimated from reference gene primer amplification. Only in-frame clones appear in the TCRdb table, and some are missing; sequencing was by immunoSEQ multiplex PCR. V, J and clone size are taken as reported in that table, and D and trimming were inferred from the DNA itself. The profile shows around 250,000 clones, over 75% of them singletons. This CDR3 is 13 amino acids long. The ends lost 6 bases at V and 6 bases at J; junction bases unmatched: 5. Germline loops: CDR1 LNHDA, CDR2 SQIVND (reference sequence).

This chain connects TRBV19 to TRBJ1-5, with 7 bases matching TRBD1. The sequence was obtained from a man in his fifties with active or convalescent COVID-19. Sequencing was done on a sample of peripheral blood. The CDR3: CASSHRGSQPQHF. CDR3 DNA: TGTGCCAGTAGCCACAGGGGCAGTCAGCCCCAGCATTTT.